A selection of T cell receptor beta chains follows, all from one sample in a study of cytomegalovirus exposure and HLA in healthy donors. Sequenced by immunoSEQ multiplex PCR; TCRdb stores in-frame clones only, minus some. The sample lists roughly 200,000 clones; about 86% were seen once. Sequencing input: PBMCs. All receptors derive from a woman aged 25 to 45 in good health and CMV-seronegative. Both conserved end residues are part of each CDR3. The D gene is left open where the match is weak. Rows may omit the clone size; those that give it use once, few, many or a size class.

TRBV5-1	TRBJ2-1	TRBD1	-	TGCGCCAGCAGCCCACTCCTGACAGGGGAGAATGAGCAGTTCTTC	CASSPLLTGENEQFF
TRBV6-1	TRBJ1-3	-	-	TGTGCCATCCCCACGGGGGGCTCTGGAAACACCATATATTTT	CAIPTGGSGNTIYF
TRBV10-3	TRBJ2-1	-	-	TGTGCCATTCGGCAGAGGATATCAAACAATGAGCAGTTCTTC	CAIRQRISNNEQFF
TRBV5-6	TRBJ1-5	TRBD1	-	TGTGCCAGCAGCCCTCAGGGGGATCAGCCCCAGCATTTT	CASSPQGDQPQHF
TRBV28	TRBJ1-1	-	-	TGTGCCAGCAGTTCAACAGGATTCTCGGCTTTCTTT	CASSSTGFSAFF
TRBV6-1	TRBJ2-2	-	-	TGTGCCAGCAGTGAGTCCAGGGCGAACACCGGGGAGCTGTTTTTT	CASSESRANTGELFF
TRBV7-9	TRBJ2-1	-	-	TGTGCCAGCAGCTTTGATAGCGCCAGGAATGAGCAGTTCTTC	CASSFDSARNEQFF
TRBV5-6	TRBJ2-1	-	-	TGTGCCAGCAGCTTAGTAGATAGATCTAGCTACAATGAGCAATTCTTC	CASSLVDRSSYNEQFF
TRBV21-1	TRBJ1-1	-	-	TGTGCCAGCAGCAAAGCATTGGGGGGGAGGAACACTGAAGCTTTCTTT	CASSKALGGRNTEAFF
TRBV7-9	TRBJ2-7	TRBD1	-	TGTGCCAGCACGACATCCGGGACAGGGACAGGCGAGCAGTACTTC	CASTTSGTGTGEQYF
TRBV5-5	TRBJ2-6	-	-	TGTGCCAGCAGCTGGGGGACACACTCTGGGGCCAACGTCCTGACTTTC	CASSWGTHSGANVLTF
TRBV19	TRBJ2-1	TRBD2	-	TGTGCCAGTAGTCGTCGACTAGCGGTATTGGGTGAGCAGTTCTTC	CASSRRLAVLGEQFF
TRBV6-5	TRBJ2-1	TRBD2	-	TGTGCCAGCGGCCGTGGTAGCGGGATCTACAATGAGCAGTTCTTC	CASGRGSGIYNEQFF
TRBV5-5	TRBJ2-7	TRBD1	-	TGTGCCAGCAGCTTGCGGTTAGGACAGGGGAATATGCAGTACTTC	CASSLRLGQGNMQYF
TRBV2	TRBJ2-1	TRBD2	-	TGTGCCAGCAGTCTTATACTAGCGGGAAGGAATGAGCAGTTCTTC	CASSLILAGRNEQFF
TRBV7-2	TRBJ1-5	-	-	TGTGCCAGCAGTTCAGCCAGCGGGACGAGGCAGCCCCAGCATTTT	CASSSASGTRQPQHF
TRBV7-2	TRBJ2-7	-	-	TGTGCCAGCAGCCCTTTCGGGCAGGGAGGCGAGCAGTACTTC	CASSPFGQGGEQYF
TRBV18	TRBJ2-2	TRBD2	-	TGTGCCAGCTCACAACCGGGACTAGCGGGATCCGGGGAGCTGTTTTTT	CASSQPGLAGSGELFF
TRBV6-5	TRBJ1-5	TRBD1	-	TGTGCCAGCAGTGACAGGGGCAGCAATCAGCCCCAGCATTTT	CASSDRGSNQPQHF
TRBV5-1	TRBJ1-1	-	-	TGCGCCAGCAGTGAGCAGGGGTTGGGCACTGAAGCTTTCTTT	CASSEQGLGTEAFF
TRBV10-3	TRBJ2-1	TRBD2	-	TGTGCCGTTGGGACTAGCGGGAGCTCCTACAATGAGCAGTTCTTC	CAVGTSGSSYNEQFF
TRBV10-3	TRBJ2-7	TRBD1	-	TGTGCCATCAGTAATAGGGACAGGGGTAATTACGAGCAGTACTTC	CAISNRDRGNYEQYF
TRBV18	TRBJ2-2	-	-	TGTGCCAGCTCACCACCGCCAAGAGCCACCGGGGAGCTGTTTTTT	CASSPPPRATGELFF
TRBV4-1	TRBJ2-1	-	-	TGCGCCAGCAGCCAAGATTATTTCCCCTCCCAGCAGTTCTTC	CASSQDYFPSQQFF
TRBV19	TRBJ2-2	TRBD1	-	TGTGCCAGCGGGGGACAGGGGGCGACCGGGGAGCTGTTTTTT	CASGGQGATGELFF
TRBV5-1	TRBJ2-5	TRBD2	-	TGCGCCAGCAGCGGACTCGGGGGGGAAGAGACCCAGTACTTC	CASSGLGGEETQYF
TRBV29-1	TRBJ2-1	-	-	TGCAGCGTTGTTTCGGCCTACAATGAGCAGTTCTTC	CSVVSAYNEQFF
TRBV7-9	TRBJ1-3	TRBD1	-	TGTGCCAGCAGCTGGGACAGGGGCTCTGGAAACACCATATATTTT	CASSWDRGSGNTIYF
TRBV10-3	TRBJ1-3	-	-	TGTGCCATCAGTGAGTCGGGGGGATCCGGAAACACCATATATTTT	CAISESGGSGNTIYF
TRBV10-3	TRBJ2-1	TRBD2	-	TGTGCCACGCGAGCGGGAGGGCCGGTTAATGAGCAGTTCTTC	CATRAGGPVNEQFF
TRBV11-2	TRBJ1-4	-	-	TGTGCCAGCAGCTTAGATAGTTCCCCAAATACCCGCGAAAAACTGTTTTTT	CASSLDSSPNTREKLFF
TRBV6-6	TRBJ1-5	TRBD1	-	TGTGCCAGCAGCCCGACAGGGATCAGCAATCAGCCCCAGCATTTT	CASSPTGISNQPQHF
TRBV15	TRBJ2-7	-	-	TGTGCCACCAGCAGAGAGCGGGGTTCCTACGAGCAGTACTTC	CATSRERGSYEQYF
TRBV4-2	TRBJ2-3	TRBD2	once	TGTGCCAGCAGCCAAGATCTCGCGGGAGGCGGCACAGATACGCAGTATTTT	CASSQDLAGGGTDTQYF
TRBV27	TRBJ1-1	-	-	TGTGCCAGCAGTTGTTACCGACAGGAATTGGCTTTCTTT	CASSCYRQELAFF
TRBV5-1	TRBJ2-5	TRBD2	-	TGCGCCAGCAGCTTGGCGGGGGGAGTCTGGGAGACCCAGTACTTC	CASSLAGGVWETQYF
TRBV19	TRBJ1-2	TRBD1	-	TGTGCCAGTAGTAACCGGGACAGGGGCTATGGCTACACCTTC	CASSNRDRGYGYTF
TRBV9	TRBJ2-5	-	-	TGTGCCAGCAACCGCGGGGGCCTAGAGACCCAGTACTTC	CASNRGGLETQYF
TRBV5-7	TRBJ2-4	-	few	TGTGCCAGCACCCTGGGGCAGGGGCGGGCCAAAAACATTCAGTACTTC	CASTLGQGRAKNIQYF
TRBV5-1	TRBJ2-6	-	-	TGCGCCAGCAGCGCTGGACAGCTCTCTGGGGCCAACGTCCTGACTTTC	CASSAGQLSGANVLTF
TRBV19	TRBJ2-2	TRBD2	-	TGTGCCAGTAGTATCTCAATAAGACTAGCGGGCGCCGGGGAGCTGTTTTTT	CASSISIRLAGAGELFF
TRBV7-7	TRBJ2-1	TRBD2	-	TGTGCTAGCAGCCCAGTAGCGGGGGCCTACAATGAGCAGTTCTTC	CASSPVAGAYNEQFF
TRBV28	TRBJ2-2	-	-	TGTGCCAGCAGGGCGACGGGGACCGGGGAGCTGTTTTTT	CASRATGTGELFF
TRBV11-2	TRBJ2-7	TRBD2	-	TGTGCCAGCAGCTTAGCCGGGGGGGGCAGAACCAACTCCTACGAGCAGTACTTC	CASSLAGGGRTNSYEQYF
TRBV6-1	TRBJ1-2	TRBD1	-	TGTGCCAGCAGTCACAGGGGGCTTGAAGGCTACACCTTC	CASSHRGLEGYTF
TRBV5-1	TRBJ2-1	TRBD1	-	TGCGCCAGCAGCTTGGGGGGGACAGTAATGCCTGAGCAGTTCTTC	CASSLGGTVMPEQFF
TRBV5-4	TRBJ2-2	TRBD1	-	TGTGCCAGCAGCTTGCTCGGGACAGGGAACACCGGGGAGCTGTTTTTT	CASSLLGTGNTGELFF
TRBV28	TRBJ2-1	-	-	TGTGCCAGCAGTTTATCGGGACTCTATGAGCAGTTCTTC	CASSLSGLYEQFF
TRBV4-1	TRBJ1-2	-	-	TGCGCCAGCAGCCAAGATCGGGCAGGGGTGGGAGGCTACACCTTC	CASSQDRAGVGGYTF
TRBV7-8	TRBJ2-7	TRBD1	-	TGTGCCAGCAGACCGGACAGGGCCCTGGGAGAGCAGTACTTC	CASRPDRALGEQYF
TRBV29-1	TRBJ2-1	-	-	TGCAGCGTTGATCCCGGTTACAATGAGCAGTTCTTC	CSVDPGYNEQFF